This record looks at one T cell receptor beta chain sequence and its context. Its antigen is undetermined. The CDR3 length is 15 residues. Per the germline V gene, CDR1 is DFQATT and CDR2 is SNEGSKA (reference sequence). The J segment lost 3 bases and the V segment lost 2 bases, leaving 7 bases of the junction unmatched. This entry is derived from a study of yellow fever vaccine responses in identical twins. General observations from the study: Reportedly, the T cell response mounted by twins to vaccine seemed partly convergent, partly personalized.

Using its own MiXCR run on the RT-PCR reads, TCRdb lists one record per CDR3 protein. The sample shows fewer than 850 distinct CDR3 sequences, 80% to 90% of them seen only once. The sample in question was T cells from blood (PBMCs), unsorted or a sorted subset (not recorded which), obtained before or after yellow fever vaccination (not recorded which). J is TRBJ2-1 and V is TRBV20-1; 7 bases match TRBD2. This clonotype was obtained from a female donor who received the yellow fever vaccine. CDR3 nucleotide sequence: TGCAGTGCTAGAAAGGCTAGCGGTTACTACAATGAGCAGTTCTTC. Translation gives CSARKASGYYNEQFF.